This T cell receptor beta chain was captured in a study of PD-L1 blockade in urothelial cancer (TCRdb year 2017). About the investigation overall: Every patient began therapy around 2014 and was given atezolizumab 1,200 mg intravenously every 3 weeks. Whole exome sequencing and RNA sequencing of pretreatment tumors were performed alongside TCR sequencing in the same patients. Twenty-five of 29 patients were males with bladder-origin urothelial cancer, and about 60% of the roughly 29 reported a prior smoking history. Blood samples were analyzed 3 weeks after the start of treatment (second dose) and 6 weeks after the start of treatment. Over 28 patients had pretreatment blood TCR-seq, some 24 had at least one posttreatment blood collection, and some 24 had tumor TCR-seq. Durable clinical benefit was defined as progression-free survival longer than 6 months, and TCR features were also tested against progression-free and overall survival. The study was an exploratory multi-omic analysis of somatic, immune and clinical correlates of response to PD-L1 blockade with atezolizumab in urothelial cancer. Blood samples gave a median of around 140,000 T cells and approximately 80,000 unique TCRs, with a median clonality of 0.080. Patients had an ECOG performance status of 0 or 1 and had received between 0 and 3 prior chemotherapy regimens. Durable clinical benefit was achieved by nine patients but not by the remaining 20. Pretreatment tumor samples, along with matched peripheral blood collected serially before and after atezolizumab treatment, underwent TCR sequencing. General findings and caveats noted by the study authors: Patients with durable benefit showed greater expansion of tumor-associated TCR clones in peripheral blood 3 weeks after starting treatment (n ≈ 23, p = 0.022). A pretreatment peripheral blood TCR clonality below the median was linked to improved progression-free and overall survival. Because of the small sample size (n ≈ 29) and the many exploratory analyses performed, the results are intended to be regarded as hypothesis-generating.

The time point label on this specimen signifies: peripheral blood 6 weeks after treatment start. A cohort of 25 to 35 patients with locally advanced or metastatic urothelial carcinoma, treated at Memorial Sloan Kettering on a trial protocol, was included. Peripheral blood mononuclear cells were collected pretreatment and during treatment, with between 1 and 8 total time points per patient. The Qiagen DNeasy Blood extraction kit was used to purify genomic DNA from total PBMCs and from tumor samples. PBMCs were collected pretreatment and during treatment, and were isolated and stored as previously described. Regarding this clone: Its antigen has not been determined. No quality values exist for individual bases; no much larger clone is one base distant.

As encoded in the germline V gene, CDR1 is MNHNS while CDR2 is SASEGT. Trimming removed 2 bases from V and 5 bases from J; the gene matches leave 5 bases unexplained. The CDR3 goes from the cysteine to the phenylalanine over 15 residues. Only the CDR3 DNA stays, 45 bases, in frame from base 1. To estimate absolute template abundance from read counts, synthetic TCR analog templates were spiked into each PCR. TCRbeta CDR3 regions were amplified from genomic DNA with bias-controlled V and J gene primers using the immunoSEQ assay. Sequencing of rearranged TCRbeta segments was done at approximately 20X coverage. As for the original processing: Clustering was used to correct sequencing errors, and CDR3s were annotated against IMGT so that V, D and J genes could be assigned. Only productive TCRbeta rearrangements were used in downstream analyses, excluding out-of-frame or stop-codon sequences. Clonality was calculated as one minus the Shannon entropy normalized by the log of the number of unique productive sequences. Clones differing between time points or between blood and tumor were identified using Fisher's exact test with Benjamini-Hochberg correction, with an adjusted p below 0.01 applied as the threshold. Here the immuneACCESS table is served through TCRdb, limited to in-frame sequences with V and J called. Missing clones are a known gap in these copies; in checked studies unresolved V genes cover under half, and the rest lacks a known reason. From that table come the V and J calls and clone size; the DNA was used to work out D and trimming. Across this sample there are about 130,000 clones, with approximately 85% seen only once. 2% to 2.5% of the sample is taken by the ten largest.

The sequenced sample was PBMCs, obtained around atezolizumab (anti-PD-L1) treatment. The receptor chain draws on TRBV6-1 and TRBJ2-5; 10 junctional bases match TRBD2. This receptor was obtained from a man aged 50 to 59 with urothelial cancer. The sequenced DNA: TGTGCCAGCAGTGAAATAGGTAGCGGGAGGGAGACCCAGTACTTC. The resulting protein is CASSEIGSGRETQYF.